A selection of T cell receptor beta chains follows, all from one sample in a study of control samples from healthy donors and cancer patients. Profiling relied on immunoSEQ multiplex PCR, and the TCRdb table lists in-frame clones only, not all of them. The sample holds about 75,000 clones, about 95% seen once. Sequenced input: blood. Every receptor here comes from a woman between 40 and 55 years old in good health. CDR3s include the opening cysteine and the closing phenylalanine or tryptophan. The D gene is left open where the match is weak. The size entry is marked missing in some rows and otherwise reads once, few, many or a size class.

CDR3nt	CDR3aa	abundance	v_gene	j_gene	d_gene
TGTGCCATCAAAGGGGCCTTTAGCACAGATACGCAGTATTTT	CAIKGAFSTDTQYF	.	TRBV10-3	TRBJ2-3	.
TGTGCCAGTAGTATCTGGACCAACCAAGAGACCCAGTACTTC	CASSIWTNQETQYF	.	TRBV19	TRBJ2-5	.
TGTGCCAGCAGCCATGATGAGGGCTCTGGGGCCAACGTCCTGACTTTC	CASSHDEGSGANVLTF	.	TRBV4-2	TRBJ2-6	.
TGTGCCAGCAGCCTCCGAGGGGGTATCCCTGAAGCTTTCTTT	CASSLRGGIPEAFF	.	TRBV9	TRBJ1-1	.
TGTGCCAGCTCACCAATGGAGGGGACAGGCTACTATGGCTACACCTTC	CASSPMEGTGYYGYTF	.	TRBV18	TRBJ1-2	TRBD1
TGTGCCAGTGCCGGGACAGGGGGGAATCAGCCCCAGCATTTT	CASAGTGGNQPQHF	.	TRBV19	TRBJ1-5	TRBD1
TGTGCCAGCAGCAAAGAGACAGTCCTAAATGAAAAACTGTTTTTT	CASSKETVLNEKLFF	.	TRBV21-1	TRBJ1-4	.
TGTGCCAGCAGCTTAGCAGGGCCAGGGGGTAACTATGGCTACACCTTC	CASSLAGPGGNYGYTF	.	TRBV7-8	TRBJ1-2	TRBD1
TGTGCCAGCAGCTTTGACAGGGGAGACCCTGAAGCTTTCTTT	CASSFDRGDPEAFF	.	TRBV13	TRBJ1-1	TRBD1
TGTGCCAGCACATGGGGGGTTCCCCTCCAAGAGACCCAGTACTTC	CASTWGVPLQETQYF	.	TRBV7-8	TRBJ2-5	.
TGCAGCGTTGAACCCAGGGGCGGTGAGCAGTACTTC	CSVEPRGGEQYF	few	TRBV29-1	TRBJ2-7	.
TGTGCCAGCAGCAGGGCTCCTGGGGGAGCCACAGATACGCAGTATTTT	CASSRAPGGATDTQYF	.	TRBV3-1/TRBV3-2	TRBJ2-3	.
TGTGCCAGCAGCCAGGCCCCTAGCGGGGGGGACAATGAGCAGTTCTTC	CASSQAPSGGDNEQFF	.	TRBV4-2	TRBJ2-1	TRBD2
TGTGCCAGCAGTTTCGAGACTGAAGCTTTCTTT	CASSFETEAFF	.	TRBV12-3/TRBV12-4	TRBJ1-1	.
TGCAGCTTTACCCCTGGCTACACCTTC	CSFTPGYTF	.	TRBV29-1	TRBJ1-2	.
TGCGCCAGCAGCTTGGACAGGGATGGCTACACCTTC	CASSLDRDGYTF	.	TRBV5-1	TRBJ1-2	.
TGTGCCAGCAGCTTGGTTAGTCTGAATGAGCAGTTCTTC	CASSLVSLNEQFF	once	TRBV5-4	TRBJ2-1	.
TGTGCCAGCAGTGAAGGAGGAACCTTGAACAATGAGCAGTTCTTC	CASSEGGTLNNEQFF	.	TRBV6-1	TRBJ2-1	.
TGTGCCAGCAGCGTAGGGGTTATGCGGGGCTACACCTTC	CASSVGVMRGYTF	.	TRBV9	TRBJ1-2	.
TGCAGTGGAGCCACCTACTATGGCTACACCTTC	CSGATYYGYTF	.	TRBV20-1	TRBJ1-2	.
TGCGCCAGCATCAACGCCGGGGAGCTGTTTTTT	CASINAGELFF	.	TRBV5-1	TRBJ2-2	.
TGTGCCAGCAGCCAAACCGCACAGGGGTCTACAGATACGCAGTATTTT	CASSQTAQGSTDTQYF	.	TRBV4-2	TRBJ2-3	TRBD1
TGTGCCAGCAAGGAGGACGGACCCAATCAGCCCCAGCATTTT	CASKEDGPNQPQHF	.	TRBV27	TRBJ1-5	.
TGCGCCAGCAGCTTGGTTGGGAGCCAAGAGACCCAGTACTTC	CASSLVGSQETQYF	.	TRBV5-1	TRBJ2-5	.
TGTGCCAGCAGCTGGGATCTGGAATTACGGGAGGGCCCAAATGAGCAGTTCTTC	CASSWDLELREGPNEQFF	.	TRBV5-6	TRBJ2-1	TRBD2
TGTGCCAGCAGTTACCAAGTTGGCCAACTCACTGAAGCTTTCTTT	CASSYQVGQLTEAFF	.	TRBV6-5	TRBJ1-1	.
TGTGCCAGCAGCGTAGACGTTCAAGACACTGAAGCTTTCTTT	CASSVDVQDTEAFF	.	TRBV9	TRBJ1-1	.